These 8 T cell receptor beta chains share one sample of origin, sequenced in a study of CD8+ T cells in alopecia areata. Treatment in this sample: oral pan-JAK inhibitor, 5-10 mg twice daily. cDNA serving as the sequencing template came from extracted, reverse transcribed RNA. This table comes from immunoSEQ multiplex PCR, and its TCRdb copy is limited to in-frame clones, with some not included. The sample includes about 210,000 clones, roughly 56% of them seen just once. The source was CD4+ T cells sorted from blood, collected at week 4, from a patient treated with tofacitinib. The receptors were sampled from a human donor with alopecia areata.

In its sample, this clone was seen once. The rearrangement uses TRBV5-1 and TRBJ2-1; 9 nucleotides line up with TRBD2. Germline V lookup: CDR1 SGHRS, CDR2 YFSETQ. With 4 bases clipped from V and 5 bases from J, the junction kept 10 bases outside the gene matches. The CDR3 runs to 16 residues. CDR3 sequence reads: CASSPLLAGGNNEQFF. DNA of the CDR3: TGCGCCAGCAGCCCCCTCCTGGCGGGGGGGAACAATGAGCAGTTCTTC.

This clone was counted a single time. This chain links TRBV6-6 with TRBJ1-1, with 7 bases matching TRBD1. J lost 4 bases, V lost 5 bases, and 7 bases had no gene match. Germline V gives CDR1 MNHNY, CDR2 SVGAGI (reference sequence). The CDR3 length is 14 residues. The CDR3 loop is CASSQGVQSTEAFF. CDR3 DNA: TGTGCCAGCAGTCAGGGGGTACAAAGCACTGAAGCTTTCTTT.

The chain links TRBV4-1 to TRBJ2-1, with 8 positions matching TRBD2. V dropped 1 base and J dropped 3; count of bases not matched to a gene: 5. The germline gives CDR1 MGHRA, CDR2 YSYEKL. This CDR3 spans 16 amino acids. The CDR3 DNA reads TGCGCCAGCAGCCAAGGGGCAGCGGGGGTCTACAATGAGCAGTTCTTC. This sequence encodes CASSQGAAGVYNEQFF.

CDR3 bases: TGTGCCTGGAGTGTAGGTAGGGGTTCACCCCTCCACTTT. It yields the protein CAWSVGRGSPLHF. The gene calls are TRBV30 and TRBJ1-6; D is possibly TRBD1 (5 bases). The CDR3 contains 13 residues. Germline assignment: CDR1 GTSNPN and CDR2 SVGIG (reference sequence). V was shortened by 0 bases and J by 9 bases, with 9 bases between the two germline ends.

Of note for this clone: Other DNA variants within this sample encode the same CDR3. This chain uses TRBV29-1 with TRBJ2-7; 8 bases agree with TRBD2. This CDR3 is 13 amino acids long. The germline V gene encodes CDR1 SQVTM and CDR2 ANQGSEA. Trimming removed 3 bases from V and 4 bases from J; junction bases left unmatched: 5. CDR3 protein: CSVEGTGGYEQYF. The CDR3 DNA sequence: TGCAGCGTTGAGGGGACGGGAGGGTACGAGCAGTACTTC.

The count of this clone is one. The CDR3 bases are TGTGCCTGGAGTGAGGTAACGAGCAATCAGCCCCAGCATTTT. This sequence encodes CAWSEVTSNQPQHF. The chain couples TRBV30 to TRBJ1-5, with D hard to call. The CDR3 has 14 residues. CDR1 and CDR2 from the germline V gene are GTSNPN and SVGIG (reference sequence). Trimming cost V 1 base and J 1 base, with 8 bases left between them.

This clone has a handful of counts. This chain connects TRBV19 to TRBJ1-2; 11 bases map to TRBD1. Trimming at V came to 3 bases and at J to 4 bases, leaving 4 bases not matched to a gene. Germline values: CDR1 LNHDA, CDR2 SQIVND (reference sequence). This CDR3 contains 15 residues. The CDR3 is CASSIAGQGVYGYTF. CDR3 nucleotide sequence: TGTGCCAGTAGTATTGCGGGACAGGGGGTCTATGGCTACACCTTC.

The CDR3 protein is CASSLQTTKTINSPLHF. In DNA, the CDR3 is TGTGCCAGCAGTTTACAGACTACGAAAACGATTAATTCACCCCTCCACTTT. The gene calls are TRBV27 and TRBJ1-6, with D unresolved. The ends were cut back, 2 bases at V and 6 bases at J, with 17 bases in the middle. CDR1 and CDR2 from the germline V gene are MNHEY and SMNVEV (reference sequence). CDR3 length: 17 amino acids.